The 2 T cell receptor beta chains below come from one sample, sequenced in a study of blood T cell repertoires in COVID-19. Some clones are missing from TCRdb's copy, which holds only in-frame ones; the method was immunoSEQ multiplex PCR. Of some 300,000 clones listed, about 88% were seen once; the top ten hold 13%. The sequencing sample was made of peripheral blood. These receptors came from a woman aged 65 to 85 with COVID-19, enrolled during active disease.

This chain links TRBV5-4 with TRBJ2-7; 11 bases agree with TRBD2. There are 15 residues in the CDR3. CDR1 and CDR2 (germline): SGHNT, YYREEE (reference sequence). The trim removed 3 bases at V and 1 base at J, leaving 3 bases unmatched. This CDR3 reads CASSSIAGGSYEQYF. The DNA of the CDR3 is TGTGCCAGCAGCTCCATAGCGGGGGGGTCCTACGAGCAGTACTTC.

The chain links TRBV2 to TRBJ1-2; no definite D call. The CDR3 consists of 13 residues. Trimming pared 6 bases from V and 5 bases from J, leaving 13 bases between. Germline V gene data show CDR1 as SNHLY and CDR2 as FYNNEI. In DNA form, the CDR3 reads TGTGCCAGCAGCCAAGGGCCGGGGTATGGCTACACCTTC. Amino acids: CASSQGPGYGYTF. Filled out from reference TRBV2 and TRBJ1-2, the complete variable domain reads EPEVTQTPSHQVTQMGQEVILRCVPISNHLYFYWYRQILGQKVEFLVSFYNNEISEKSEIFDDQFSVERPDGSNFTLKIRSTKLEDSAMYFCASSQGPGYGYTFGSGTRLTVV.